These T cell receptor beta chains were read from a single sample in a study of blood T cell repertoires in COVID-19. Sequencing used immunoSEQ multiplex PCR; TCRdb keeps in-frame clones, though not all of them. The sample consists of about 300,000 clones, 65% to 90% of them appearing once. Sequenced input: PBMCs or T cells enriched from blood (not recorded which). Receptor source: a woman between 18 and 30 years old who had recovered from COVID-19. CDR3s include the opening cysteine and the closing phenylalanine or tryptophan. A D gene is named only where the DNA matches it firmly. The listing skips clone size in some rows; elsewhere it reads once, few, many or a size class.

j_call	clone_size	v_call	d_call	cdr3_aa	cdr3_nt
TRBJ2-7	-	TRBV10-3	-	CAISEGVSSKQYF	TGTGCCATCAGTGAAGGGGTTTCCTCCAAGCAGTACTTC
TRBJ1-1	-	TRBV5-1	-	CASRLGTTGATSRAFF	TGCGCCAGCAGATTGGGGACGACAGGTGCTACTTCTCGGGCTTTCTTT
TRBJ1-5	-	TRBV6-5	TRBD1	CATQNYRGQGQPQHF	TGTGCCACCCAAAACTACAGGGGGCAAGGTCAGCCCCAGCATTTT
TRBJ2-2	-	TRBV11-2	TRBD2	CASSPGTSNTGELFF	TGTGCCAGCAGCCCCGGGACTAGTAACACCGGGGAGCTGTTTTTT
TRBJ1-3	-	TRBV5-1	-	CASSSSLITARNTIYF	TGCGCCAGCAGCTCTTCCCTGATCACAGCTCGAAACACCATATATTTT
TRBJ2-1	once	TRBV9	TRBD2	CASSAPGLAGAYNEQFF	TGTGCCAGCAGCGCCCCGGGACTAGCGGGAGCCTACAATGAGCAGTTCTTC
TRBJ1-4	-	TRBV6-5	TRBD1	CASSTLTGSNEKLFF	TGTGCCAGCAGTACCCTGACAGGGAGTAATGAAAAACTGTTTTTT
TRBJ2-2	-	TRBV28	TRBD2	CASMASGITGELFF	TGTGCCAGCATGGCTAGCGGGATCACCGGGGAGCTGTTTTTT
TRBJ1-1	-	TRBV7-6	-	CASSLQGARYTEAFF	TGTGCCAGCAGCTTACAGGGTGCAAGGTACACTGAAGCTTTCTTT
TRBJ2-5	-	TRBV14	TRBD2	CASSGGTSGEIWYQETQYF	TGTGCCAGCAGCGGAGGGACTAGCGGGGAGATTTGGTACCAAGAGACCCAGTACTTC
TRBJ1-1	-	TRBV4-1	-	CASSRVPTDSNTEAFF	TGCGCCAGCAGCCGAGTACCTACAGACAGCAACACTGAAGCTTTCTTT
TRBJ1-1	-	TRBV19	TRBD1	CASSGGQGWTEAFF	TGTGCCAGTAGTGGGGGACAGGGATGGACTGAAGCTTTCTTT
TRBJ1-6	once	TRBV7-9	TRBD1	CASTWTGYNSPLHF	TGTGCCAGCACCTGGACAGGGTATAATTCACCCCTCCACTTT
TRBJ2-1	-	TRBV19	-	CASSRSDLSYNEQFF	TGTGCCAGTAGTCGGAGCGACCTCTCCTACAATGAGCAGTTCTTC
TRBJ2-3	-	TRBV9	-	CASSVALTDTQYF	TGTGCCAGCAGCGTAGCACTGACAGATACGCAGTATTTT
TRBJ1-1	few	TRBV27	TRBD1	CASSWDSMNTEAFF	TGTGCCAGCAGCTGGGACAGCATGAACACTGAAGCTTTCTTT
TRBJ1-6	-	TRBV18	-	CASSPGTQGSPLHF	TGTGCCAGCTCACCCGGGACTCAGGGATCACCCCTCCACTTT
TRBJ1-1	-	TRBV7-8	TRBD1	CASSQQGAVTEAFF	TGTGCCAGCAGCCAACAGGGGGCGGTCACTGAAGCTTTCTTT